This T cell receptor (beta chain) came from a study of beta chain features in type 1 diabetes. Sequenced material consisted of expressed TCRB transcripts (all of the isolated RNA was reverse transcribed). Profiled with immunoSEQ multiplex PCR; TCRdb holds only in-frame clones, not every one. The repertoire holds about 360,000 clones, with around 13% as singletons. The sample consisted of naive CD4+ T cells from blood. This clonotype originated in a man aged 18 to 35 in good health.

The CDR3 here is CASRPLGALQNIQYF. Here the CDR3 DNA reads TGTGCCAGTAGACCGCTTGGGGCATTACAAAACATTCAGTACTTC. V gene TRBV19 combines with J gene TRBJ2-4; D might be TRBD1 (5 bases). Germline V gene lookup returns CDR1 LNHDA and CDR2 SQIVND (reference sequence). Trimming cost V 6 bases and J 5 bases, with 17 bases left between them. There are 15 residues in the CDR3.